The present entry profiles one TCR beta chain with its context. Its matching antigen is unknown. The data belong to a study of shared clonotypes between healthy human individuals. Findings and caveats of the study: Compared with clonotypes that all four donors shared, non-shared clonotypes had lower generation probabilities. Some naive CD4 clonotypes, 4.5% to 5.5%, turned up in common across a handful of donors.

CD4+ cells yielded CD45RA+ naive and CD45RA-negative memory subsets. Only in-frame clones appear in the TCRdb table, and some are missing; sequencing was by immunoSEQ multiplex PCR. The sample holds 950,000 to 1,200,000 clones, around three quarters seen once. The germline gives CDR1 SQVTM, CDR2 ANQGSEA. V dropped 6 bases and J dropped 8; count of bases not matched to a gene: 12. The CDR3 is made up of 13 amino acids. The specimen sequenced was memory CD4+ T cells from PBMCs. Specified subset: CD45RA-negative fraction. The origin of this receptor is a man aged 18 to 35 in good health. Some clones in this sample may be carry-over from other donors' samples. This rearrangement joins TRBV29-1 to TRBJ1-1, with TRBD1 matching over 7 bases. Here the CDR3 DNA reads TGCAGCGTGGAACCGACGACAGGGAAGGAAGCTTTCTTT. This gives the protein CSVEPTTGKEAFF.